This T cell receptor beta chain came from a study of T cell responses to AZD1222 COVID-19 vaccine. Overall study: Analysis merged second doses at about 4 or about 12 weeks.

Produced via immunoSEQ multiplex PCR; TCRdb's table is partial and in-frame only. Seen here are some 160,000 clones, approximately 93% observed once, and the top ten hold 0.7% to 0.9%. The germline CDR1 and CDR2 sequences are SGHRS and YFSETQ. CDR3 length equals 14 residues. V was trimmed by 2 bases and J by 10 bases, leaving 16 bases between them. Notes on this clone: What it binds is not known.

Study-wide results and caveats: The donor group comprised mostly white British people and more females; the analysis possibly underestimated clonal diversity. Baseline antibody screening turned up just a handful of seropositive AZD1222 recipients. Spike-specific TCR breadth and depth grew following two AZD1222 doses.

This sequence joins TRBV5-1 and TRBJ2-1; D is perhaps TRBD2 (7 bases). This receptor was taken from an adult in good health. Sample: peripheral blood, taken on day 0 of AZD1222 vaccination. CDR3: CASSLVGGRVEQFF. The CDR3 nucleotides are TGCGCCAGCAGCTTAGTGGGGGGGCGTGTCGAGCAGTTCTTC. The full variable domain, rest sourced from reference TRBV5-1 and TRBJ2-1, is KAGVTQTPRYLIKTRGQQVTLSCSPISGHRSVSWYQQTPGQGLQFLFEYFSETQRNKGNFPGRFSGRQFSNSRSEMNVSTLELGDSALYLCASSLVGGRVEQFFGPGTRLTVL.